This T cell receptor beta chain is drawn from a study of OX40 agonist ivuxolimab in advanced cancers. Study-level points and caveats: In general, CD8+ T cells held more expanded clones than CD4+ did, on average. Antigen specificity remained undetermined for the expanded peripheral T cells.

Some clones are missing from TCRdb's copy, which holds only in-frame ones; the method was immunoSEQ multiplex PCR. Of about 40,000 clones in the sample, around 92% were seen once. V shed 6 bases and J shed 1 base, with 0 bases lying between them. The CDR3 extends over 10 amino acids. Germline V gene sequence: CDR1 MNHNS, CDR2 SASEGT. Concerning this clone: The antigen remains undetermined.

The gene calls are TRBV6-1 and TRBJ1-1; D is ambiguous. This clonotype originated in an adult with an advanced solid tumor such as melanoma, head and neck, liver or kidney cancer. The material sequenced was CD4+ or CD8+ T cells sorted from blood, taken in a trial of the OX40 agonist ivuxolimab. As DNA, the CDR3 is TGTGCCAGCAGGAACACTGAAGCTTTCTTT. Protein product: CASRNTEAFF.